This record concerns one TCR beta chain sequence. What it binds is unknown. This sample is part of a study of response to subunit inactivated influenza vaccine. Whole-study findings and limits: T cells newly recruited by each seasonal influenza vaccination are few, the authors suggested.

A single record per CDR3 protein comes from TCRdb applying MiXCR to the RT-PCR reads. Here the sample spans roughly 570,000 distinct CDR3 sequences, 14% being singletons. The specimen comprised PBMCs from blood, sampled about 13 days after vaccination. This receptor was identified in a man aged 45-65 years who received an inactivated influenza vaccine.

The CDR3 here is CASSSRLETPYNEQFF. The CDR3 bases are TGTGCCAGCAGTTCGCGTCTAGAAACCCCCTACAATGAGCAGTTCTTC. The rearrangement joins TRBV27 to TRBJ2-1; D unclear. Germline values: CDR1 MNHEY, CDR2 SMNVEV (reference sequence). With 4 bases removed from V and 2 bases from J, the gap between germline ends came to 15 bases. The CDR3 runs 16 residues.